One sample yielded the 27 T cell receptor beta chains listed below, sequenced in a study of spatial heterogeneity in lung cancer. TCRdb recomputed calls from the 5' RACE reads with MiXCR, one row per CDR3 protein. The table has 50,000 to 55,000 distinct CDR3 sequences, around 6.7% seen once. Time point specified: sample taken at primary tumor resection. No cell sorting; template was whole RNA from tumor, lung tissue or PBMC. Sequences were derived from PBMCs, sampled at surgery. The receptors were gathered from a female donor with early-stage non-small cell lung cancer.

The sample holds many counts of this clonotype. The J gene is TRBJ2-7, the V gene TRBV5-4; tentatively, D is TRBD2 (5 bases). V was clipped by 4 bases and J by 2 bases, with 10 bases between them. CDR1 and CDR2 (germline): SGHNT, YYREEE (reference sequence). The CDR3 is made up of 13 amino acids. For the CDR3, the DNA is TGTGCCAGCAGCCAGGACTTCCCCTACGAGCAGTACTTC. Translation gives CASSQDFPYEQYF.

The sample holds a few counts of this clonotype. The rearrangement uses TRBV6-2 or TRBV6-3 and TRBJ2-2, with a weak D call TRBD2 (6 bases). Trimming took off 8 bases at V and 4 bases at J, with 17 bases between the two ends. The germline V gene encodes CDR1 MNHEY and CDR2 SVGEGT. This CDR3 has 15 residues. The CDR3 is CASQVGGLITGELFF. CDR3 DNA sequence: TGTGCCAGCCAAGTTGGAGGGCTCATCACCGGGGAGCTGTTTTTT.

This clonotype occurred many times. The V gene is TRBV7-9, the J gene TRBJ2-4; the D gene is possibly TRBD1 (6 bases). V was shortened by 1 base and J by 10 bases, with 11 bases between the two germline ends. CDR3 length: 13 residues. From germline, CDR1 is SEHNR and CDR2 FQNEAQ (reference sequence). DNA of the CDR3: TGTGCCAGCAGCTTAGTTAGTGGGACAATTCAGTACTTC. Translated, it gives CASSLVSGTIQYF. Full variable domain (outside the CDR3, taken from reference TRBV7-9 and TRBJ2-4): DTGVSQNPRHKITKRGQNVTFRCDPISEHNRLYWYRQTLGQGPEFLTYFQNEAQLEKSRLLSDRFSAERPKGSFSTLEIQRTEQGDSAMYLCASSLVSGTIQYFGAGTRLSVL.

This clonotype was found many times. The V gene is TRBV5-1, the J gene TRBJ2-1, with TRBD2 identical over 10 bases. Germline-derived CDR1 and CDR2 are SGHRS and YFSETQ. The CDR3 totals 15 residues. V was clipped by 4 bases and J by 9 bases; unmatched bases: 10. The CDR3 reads CASSLPGLAETEQFF. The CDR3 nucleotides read TGCGCCAGCAGCCTTCCCGGACTAGCGGAGACTGAGCAGTTCTTC.

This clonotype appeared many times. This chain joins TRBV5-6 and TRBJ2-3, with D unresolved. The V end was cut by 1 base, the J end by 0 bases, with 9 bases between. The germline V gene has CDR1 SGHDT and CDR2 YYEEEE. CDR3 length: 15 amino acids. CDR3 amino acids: CASSLWTASTDTQYF. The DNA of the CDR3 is TGTGCCAGCAGCTTGTGGACGGCTAGCACAGATACGCAGTATTTT.

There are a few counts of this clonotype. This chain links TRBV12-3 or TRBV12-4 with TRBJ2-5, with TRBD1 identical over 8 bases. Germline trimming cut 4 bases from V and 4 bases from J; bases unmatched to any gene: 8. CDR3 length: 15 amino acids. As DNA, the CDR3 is TGTGCCAGCAGTTCCATGACAGGGGTAGGAGAGACCCAGTACTTC. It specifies CASSSMTGVGETQYF.

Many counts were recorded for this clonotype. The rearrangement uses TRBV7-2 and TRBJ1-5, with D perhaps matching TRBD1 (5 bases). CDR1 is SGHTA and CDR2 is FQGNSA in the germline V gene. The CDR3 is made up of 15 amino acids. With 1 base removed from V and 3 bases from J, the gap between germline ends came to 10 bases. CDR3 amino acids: CASSLGGSYNQPQHF. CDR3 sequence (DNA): TGTGCCAGCAGCTTAGGGGGGTCTTACAATCAGCCCCAGCATTTT. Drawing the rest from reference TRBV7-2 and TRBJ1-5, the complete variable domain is GAGVSQSPSNKVTEKGKDVELRCDPISGHTALYWYRQSLGQGLEFLIYFQGNSAPDKSGLPSDRFSAERTGGSVSTLTIQRTQQEDSAVYLCASSLGGSYNQPQHFGDGTRLSIL.

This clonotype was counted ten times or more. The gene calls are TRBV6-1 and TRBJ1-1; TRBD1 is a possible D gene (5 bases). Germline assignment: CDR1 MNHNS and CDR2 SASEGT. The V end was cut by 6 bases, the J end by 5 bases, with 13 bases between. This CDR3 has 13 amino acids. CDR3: CASSANGATEAFF. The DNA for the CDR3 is TGTGCCAGCAGCGCGAACGGGGCGACTGAAGCTTTCTTT.

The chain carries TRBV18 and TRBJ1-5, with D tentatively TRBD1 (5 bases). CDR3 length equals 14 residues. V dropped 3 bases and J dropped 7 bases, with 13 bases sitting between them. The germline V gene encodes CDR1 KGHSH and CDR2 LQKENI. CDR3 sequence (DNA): TGTGCCAGCTCACCTTGGGGCAGGGTACAGCCCCAGCATTTT. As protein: CASSPWGRVQPQHF.

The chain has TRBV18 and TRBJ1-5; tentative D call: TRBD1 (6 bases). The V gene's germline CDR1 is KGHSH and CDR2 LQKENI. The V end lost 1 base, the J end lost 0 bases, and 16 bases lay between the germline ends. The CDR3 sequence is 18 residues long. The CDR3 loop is CASSPRAATGISNQPQHF. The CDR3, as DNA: TGTGCCAGCTCACCACGTGCCGCTACAGGGATTAGCAATCAGCCCCAGCATTTT.

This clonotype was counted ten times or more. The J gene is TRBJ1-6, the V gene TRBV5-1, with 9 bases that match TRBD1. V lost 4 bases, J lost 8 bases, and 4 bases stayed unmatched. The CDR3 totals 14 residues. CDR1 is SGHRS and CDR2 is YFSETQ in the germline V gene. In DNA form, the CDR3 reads TGCGCCAGCAGCCTACGGGACAGGGATTCACCCCTCCACTTT. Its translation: CASSLRDRDSPLHF.

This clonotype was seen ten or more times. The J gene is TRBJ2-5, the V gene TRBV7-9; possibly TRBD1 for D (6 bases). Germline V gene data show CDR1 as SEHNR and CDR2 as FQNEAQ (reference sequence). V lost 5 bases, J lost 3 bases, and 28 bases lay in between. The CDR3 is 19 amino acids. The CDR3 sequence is CASSRPGRTDPGRKETQYF. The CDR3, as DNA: TGTGCCAGCAGCCGTCCGGGTCGGACAGACCCGGGGAGAAAAGAGACCCAGTACTTC.

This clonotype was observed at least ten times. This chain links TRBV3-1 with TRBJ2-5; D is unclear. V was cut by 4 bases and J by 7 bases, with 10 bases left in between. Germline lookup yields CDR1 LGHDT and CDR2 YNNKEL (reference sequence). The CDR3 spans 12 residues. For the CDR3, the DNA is TGTGCCAGCAGCCCTTTCTTCGGGACCCAGTACTTC. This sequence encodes CASSPFFGTQYF.

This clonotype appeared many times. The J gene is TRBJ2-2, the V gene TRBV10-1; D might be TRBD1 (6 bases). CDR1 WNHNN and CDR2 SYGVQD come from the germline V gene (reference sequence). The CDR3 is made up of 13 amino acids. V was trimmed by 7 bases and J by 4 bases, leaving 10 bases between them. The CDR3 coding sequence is TGCGCCAGCACTGGACAGACCACCGGGGAGCTGTTTTTT. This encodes CASTGQTTGELFF.

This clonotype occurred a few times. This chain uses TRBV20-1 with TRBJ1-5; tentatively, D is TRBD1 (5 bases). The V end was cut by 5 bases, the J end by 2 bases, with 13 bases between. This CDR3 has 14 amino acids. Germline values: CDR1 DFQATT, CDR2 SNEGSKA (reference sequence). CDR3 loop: CSALGEGGNQPQHF. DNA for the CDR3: TGCAGTGCTCTGGGGGAGGGTGGCAATCAGCCCCAGCATTTT.

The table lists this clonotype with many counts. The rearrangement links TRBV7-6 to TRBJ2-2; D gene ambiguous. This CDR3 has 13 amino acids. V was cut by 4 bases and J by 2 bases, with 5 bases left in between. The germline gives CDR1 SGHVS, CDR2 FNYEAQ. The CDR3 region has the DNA TGTGCCAGCAGCTCAACAAACACCGGGGAGCTGTTTTTT. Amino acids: CASSSTNTGELFF. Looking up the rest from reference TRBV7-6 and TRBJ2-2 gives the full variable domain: GAGVSQSPRYKVTKRGQDVALRCDPISGHVSLYWYRQALGQGPEFLTYFNYEAQQDKSGLPNDRFSAERPEGSISTLTIQRTEQRDSAMYRCASSSTNTGELFFGEGSRLTVL.

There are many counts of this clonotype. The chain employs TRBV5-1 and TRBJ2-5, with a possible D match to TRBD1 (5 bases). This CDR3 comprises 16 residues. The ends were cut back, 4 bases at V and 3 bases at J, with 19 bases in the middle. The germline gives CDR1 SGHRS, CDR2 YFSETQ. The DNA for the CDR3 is TGCGCCAGCAGCATACCAGGGTTTCAACCCAAAGAGACCCAGTACTTC. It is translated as CASSIPGFQPKETQYF.

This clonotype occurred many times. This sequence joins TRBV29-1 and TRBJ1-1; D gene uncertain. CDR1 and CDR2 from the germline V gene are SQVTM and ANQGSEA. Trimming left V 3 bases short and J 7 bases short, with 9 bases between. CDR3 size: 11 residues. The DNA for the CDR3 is TGCAGCGTTGAGACACCTTTTGAAGCTTTCTTT. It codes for CSVETPFEAFF.

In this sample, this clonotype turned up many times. The CDR3 region is CSATGTGKEYEQYF. As DNA, the CDR3 is TGCAGTGCTACTGGGACAGGGAAGGAATACGAGCAGTACTTC. The chain links TRBV20-1 to TRBJ2-7; 9 bases match TRBD1. V shed 4 bases and J 4 bases; nucleotides not matched to a gene: 8. The CDR3 extends over 14 amino acids. The germline V gene encodes CDR1 DFQATT and CDR2 SNEGSKA (reference sequence).

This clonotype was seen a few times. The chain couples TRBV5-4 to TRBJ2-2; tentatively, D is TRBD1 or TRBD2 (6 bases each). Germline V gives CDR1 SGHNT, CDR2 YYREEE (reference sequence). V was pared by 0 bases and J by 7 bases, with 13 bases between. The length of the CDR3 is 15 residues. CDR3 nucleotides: TGTGCCAGCAGCTTGGGCCGGGGGCAAGGCGGGGAGCTGTTTTTT. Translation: CASSLGRGQGGELFF.

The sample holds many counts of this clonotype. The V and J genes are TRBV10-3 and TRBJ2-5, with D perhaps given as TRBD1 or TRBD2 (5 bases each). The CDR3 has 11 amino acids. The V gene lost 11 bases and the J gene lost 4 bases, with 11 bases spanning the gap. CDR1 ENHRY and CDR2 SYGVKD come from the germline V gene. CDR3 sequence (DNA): TGTGCCGCCGGGACGGGAGAGACCCAGTACTTC. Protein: CAAGTGETQYF.

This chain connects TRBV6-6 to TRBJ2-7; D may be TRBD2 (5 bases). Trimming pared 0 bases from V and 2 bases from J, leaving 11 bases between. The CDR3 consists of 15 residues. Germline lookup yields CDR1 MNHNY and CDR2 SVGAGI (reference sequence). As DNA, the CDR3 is TGTGCCAGCAGTTACTCTCGGGGAGAGGCCTACGAGCAGTACTTC. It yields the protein CASSYSRGEAYEQYF.

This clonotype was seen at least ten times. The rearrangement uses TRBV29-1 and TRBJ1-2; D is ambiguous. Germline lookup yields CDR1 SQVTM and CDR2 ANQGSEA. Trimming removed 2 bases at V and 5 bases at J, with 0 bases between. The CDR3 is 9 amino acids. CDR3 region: CSVEYGYTF. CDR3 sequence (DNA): TGCAGCGTTGAATATGGCTACACCTTC.

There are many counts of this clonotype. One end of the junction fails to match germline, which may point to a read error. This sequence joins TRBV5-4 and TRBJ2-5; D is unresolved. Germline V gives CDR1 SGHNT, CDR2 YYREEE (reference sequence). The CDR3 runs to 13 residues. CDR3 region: CASNTQNSLGPSF. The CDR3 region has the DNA TGTGCCAGCAACACCCAAAACAGCTTAGGACCTTCCTTC.

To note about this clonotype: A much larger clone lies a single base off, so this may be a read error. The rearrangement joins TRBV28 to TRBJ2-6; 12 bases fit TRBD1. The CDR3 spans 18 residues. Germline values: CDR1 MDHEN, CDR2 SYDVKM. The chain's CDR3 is CTTFRPGQGAAGANVLTF. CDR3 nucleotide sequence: TGTACCACCTTTCGACCGGGACAGGGGGCGGCTGGGGCCAACGTCCTGACTTTC.

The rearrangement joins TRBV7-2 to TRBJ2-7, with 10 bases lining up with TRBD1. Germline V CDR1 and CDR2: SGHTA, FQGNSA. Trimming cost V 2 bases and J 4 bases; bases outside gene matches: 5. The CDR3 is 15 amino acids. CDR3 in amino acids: CASSLFGTGEYEQYF. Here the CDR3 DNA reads TGTGCCAGCAGCTTATTTGGGACAGGGGAGTACGAGCAGTACTTC.

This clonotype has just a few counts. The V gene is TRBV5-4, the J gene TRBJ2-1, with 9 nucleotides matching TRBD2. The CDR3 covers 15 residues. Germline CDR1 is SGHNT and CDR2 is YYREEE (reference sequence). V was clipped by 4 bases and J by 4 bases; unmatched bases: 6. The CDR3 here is CASSLGAGGYNEQFF. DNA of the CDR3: TGTGCCAGCAGCCTAGGAGCGGGGGGTTACAATGAGCAGTTCTTC.